This T cell receptor beta chain was sequenced during a study of low-dose radiotherapy and immunotherapy resistance in tumors. Study at large: Cohort 2 received 1 Gy per fraction every two weeks, totaling 13 Gy over 26 weeks.

TCRs were amplified for 15 to 20 PCR cycles with a constant-region primer and V-primer adapter. TCRdb reprocessed the reads via MiXCR and lists one record per CDR3 protein. The sample contains about 50,000 distinct CDR3 sequences, approximately 10% of which appear only once. Per germline, CDR1 MDHEN and CDR2 SYDVKM. This CDR3 spans 14 amino acids. V was trimmed by 5 bases and J by 1 base, leaving 12 bases between them. This clonotype was counted ten times or more. Time point specified: before trial treatment. Administered to the donors were nivolumab, ipilimumab, aspirin, low-dose cyclophosphamide and low-dose radiotherapy. Patients eligible had advanced solid tumors without tumor-infiltrating lymphocytes.

This material consisted of PBMCs, taken before treatment. This sequence was found in a female donor with ovarian cancer. The V and J genes are TRBV28 and TRBJ2-7; D gene unclear. CDR3 loop: CASSPLADSYEQYF. DNA of the CDR3: TGTGCCAGCAGTCCCCTGGCAGATTCCTACGAGCAGTACTTC. The full variable domain, its missing parts supplied by reference TRBV28 and TRBJ2-7, is DVKVTQSSRYLVKRTGEKVFLECVQDMDHENMFWYRQDPGLGLRLIYFSYDVKMKEKGDIPEGYSVSREKKERFSLILESASTNQTSMYLCASSPLADSYEQYFGPGTRLTVT.